Reported below is one T cell receptor beta chain. Its antigen is still unknown. The method was immunoSEQ multiplex PCR; TCRdb's version includes in-frame clones alone and lacks a portion of them. The table shows 110,000 to 150,000 clones, with 93% occurring only once. This record belongs to a study of T cell responses to AZD1222 COVID-19 vaccine. Across the study: Second-dose intervals of approximately 4 or approximately 12 weeks were pooled. Study outcomes and limitations: In a largely white British group with more females than males, clonal diversity was possibly underestimated.

Germline-derived CDR1 and CDR2 are LNHDA and SQIVND (reference sequence). The V and J ends lost 5 bases and 2 bases respectively, with 10 bases between them. The CDR3 covers 13 residues. J is TRBJ2-7 and V is TRBV19, with a possible D match to TRBD2 (5 bases). This specimen was peripheral blood, taken on day 0 of AZD1222 vaccination. This TCR came from an adult in good health. The CDR3 DNA reads as TGTGCCAGTAGTCCCGGGATAACCTACGAGCAGTACTTC. Its protein product is CASSPGITYEQYF.